The sequence of this T cell receptor beta chain was determined in a study of graft-versus-host responses after intestinal transplantation. The method was immunoSEQ multiplex PCR; TCRdb's version includes in-frame clones alone and lacks a portion of them. The data hold around 30,000 clones, with less than 85% observed a single time. As concerns this clone: Its antigen is unidentified.

The CDR3 covers 15 residues. Germline-derived CDR1 and CDR2 are MNHEY and SVGAGI. V lost 8 bases to trimming and J lost 4 bases; unmatched junction nucleotides: 14. Overall study results and limits: An association linked early post-transplant HvG declines with peak circulating GvH clone levels.

The gene calls are TRBV6-5 and TRBJ2-7; TRBD1 matches at 7 bases. Sequences were derived from PBMCs, sampled around 29 days after intestinal transplant. This receptor was identified in a human patient who received an intestinal transplant, so some T cells may come from the graft donor. The CDR3 is CASPNGGQHFYEQYF. For the CDR3, the DNA is TGTGCCAGCCCCAATGGGGGACAGCATTTTTACGAGCAGTACTTC.